A selection of T cell receptor beta chains follows, all from one sample in a study of cytotoxic CD8 clonotypes in ibrutinib-treated CLL. TCRdb's table, derived via immunoSEQ multiplex PCR, lists solely in-frame clones and lacks some. The table records around 130,000 clones, roughly 84% of them present only once. The input for sequencing was PBMCs, taken after 24 months of ibrutinib treatment. These receptors were taken from a human donor with chronic lymphocytic leukemia. The CDR3 runs from the conserved cysteine through the conserved F or W. D genes are given only for firm matches. Expanded clones are given a class, and other clones once, few, many or no size at all.

clone_size d_call j_call v_call cdr3_aa cdr3_nt
few TRBD1 TRBJ1-5 TRBV7-2 CASSLAGGMNQPQHF TGTGCCAGCAGCTTAGCAGGGGGCATGAATCAGCCCCAGCATTTT
- - TRBJ2-5 TRBV2 CASSIGQLETQYF TGTGCCAGCAGTATAGGACAGCTAGAGACCCAGTACTTC
- - TRBJ1-1 TRBV30 CAWSTQNTEAFF TGTGCCTGGAGTACGCAGAACACTGAAGCTTTCTTT
many - TRBJ2-5 TRBV4-1 CASSSTAVGDEETQYF TGCGCCAGCAGCTCGACGGCCGTCGGGGACGAAGAGACCCAGTACTTC
- TRBD1 TRBJ1-5 TRBV27 CASSAGQGFNQPQHF TGTGCCAGCAGTGCGGGACAGGGGTTCAATCAGCCCCAGCATTTT
- TRBD2 TRBJ2-5 TRBV2 CASSEPSGGEETQYF TGTGCCAGCAGTGAGCCTAGCGGGGGGGAAGAGACCCAGTACTTC
- - TRBJ2-5 TRBV7-5 CARSLGRRVRGETQYF TGTGCCAGAAGCTTAGGGCGCCGGGTCCGGGGCGAGACCCAGTACTTC
- TRBD1 TRBJ1-2 TRBV5-1 CASSLGQGNYGYTF TGCGCCAGCAGCTTAGGACAGGGGAACTATGGCTACACCTTC
- - TRBJ2-6 TRBV6-6 CASSTAGVSGANVLTF TGTGCCAGCAGTACAGCAGGGGTCTCTGGGGCCAACGTCCTGACTTTC
- TRBD1 TRBJ2-1 TRBV28 CASSRDRGDEQFF TGTGCCAGCAGCAGGGACAGGGGTGATGAGCAGTTCTTC
- TRBD1 TRBJ2-3 TRBV29-1 CSVDGTGGGTDTQYF TGCAGCGTTGATGGGACAGGGGGAGGCACAGATACGCAGTATTTT
few - TRBJ1-2 TRBV10-2 CASSEGGYGGYTF TGCGCCAGCAGTGAAGGGGGGTATGGCGGCTACACCTTC
- - TRBJ1-3 TRBV4-1 CASSQDGPSFSGNTIYF TGCGCCAGCAGCCAAGACGGCCCCAGTTTCTCGGGAAACACCATATATTTT
- - TRBJ1-1 TRBV18 CASSPPIAGDTEAFF TGTGCCAGCTCACCACCGATCGCGGGTGACACTGAAGCTTTCTTT
few - TRBJ1-2 TRBV6-5 CASTLRGGYGYTF TGTGCCAGCACGTTAAGGGGCGGCTATGGCTACACCTTC
- - TRBJ1-3 TRBV7-8 CASSSGGSSGNTIYF TGTGCCAGCAGCTCGGGGGGCTCGTCTGGAAACACCATATATTTT
- TRBD1 TRBJ1-2 TRBV19 CASSTRQGSGTNYGYTF TGTGCCAGTAGTACCAGACAGGGGTCAGGCACTAACTATGGCTACACCTTC
- TRBD2 TRBJ2-7 TRBV4-1 CASSQDRASGGAGSSYEQYF TGCGCCAGCAGCCAAGATCGGGCTAGCGGGGGGGCCGGGAGCTCCTACGAGCAGTACTTC
few TRBD1 TRBJ1-2 TRBV9 CASTSGGDRGEYGYTF TGTGCCAGCACCTCCGGAGGGGACAGGGGGGAATATGGCTACACCTTC
- - TRBJ2-2 TRBV11-1 CASSHSRDGTNTGELFF TGTGCCAGCAGCCATAGCCGGGACGGAACGAACACCGGGGAGCTGTTTTTT
- - TRBJ2-5 TRBV30 CAWSVGYQETQYF TGTGCCTGGAGTGTCGGGTACCAAGAGACCCAGTACTTC
once - TRBJ1-1 TRBV7-3 CASKGGTEAFF TGTGCGAGCAAGGGGGGAACTGAAGCTTTCTTT
- - TRBJ2-5 TRBV7-9 CASSRMVSRSQETQYF TGTGCCAGCAGCCGTATGGTTTCGAGGTCGCAAGAGACCCAGTACTTC
- - TRBJ2-7 TRBV25-1 CASIEPYEQYF TGTGCCAGCATCGAGCCCTACGAGCAGTACTTC
few TRBD1 TRBJ1-6 TRBV7-9 CASRGQGISSPLHF TGTGCCAGCAGAGGACAGGGGATTAGTTCACCCCTCCACTTT
- - TRBJ2-7 TRBV5-6 CASSLVSGYEQYF TGTGCCAGCAGCTTGGTTTCTGGTTACGAGCAGTACTTC
- TRBD2 TRBJ2-5 TRBV7-2 CASSLAGTSGGQQTQYF TGTGCCAGCAGCTTAGCCGGGACTAGCGGGGGCCAACAGACCCAGTACTTC
- - TRBJ1-5 TRBV7-9 CASSKGRDNQPQHF TGTGCCAGCAGCAAAGGCCGGGATAATCAGCCCCAGCATTTT
- - TRBJ2-7 TRBV6-5 CASSRKERAYEQYF TGTGCCAGCTCAAGGAAAGAACGGGCTTACGAGCAGTACTTC
- - TRBJ2-2 TRBV30 CAWCGTHGGELFF TGTGCCTGGTGTGGGACACATGGCGGGGAGCTGTTTTTT
- TRBD1 TRBJ1-4 TRBV19 CASSLGTANEKLFF TGTGCCAGTAGTTTGGGGACAGCTAATGAAAAACTGTTTTTT
- TRBD1 TRBJ2-4 TRBV27 CASSPEGQLAKNIQYF TGTGCCAGCAGTCCAGAGGGACAGCTAGCCAAAAACATTCAGTACTTC
once - TRBJ2-2 TRBV19 CASGSALNTGELFF TGTGCCAGTGGCTCAGCACTTAACACCGGGGAGCTGTTTTTT